This T cell receptor (beta chain) was recovered during a study of blood T cell repertoires in COVID-19. Study details: The origin of the acute and convalescent COVID-19 samples was the United States, Italy and Spain. From T cells, B-cell-depleted T cells, or PBMCs came the material, which was cDNA or gDNA.

Original methodology: It was from reference gene primer amplification that nucleated cell counts were estimated. Repertoires were generated with immunoSEQ multiplex PCR, while TCRdb's copy carries only in-frame clones and drops some. That table gives V, J and clone size, and the DNA gave D and trimming. Of about 240,000 clones listed, about 85% are singletons. This clone was picked up one time. V lost 5 bases and J lost 0; bases outside the gene matches: 6. CDR3 length: 17 residues. The germline V gene has CDR1 MDHEN and CDR2 SYDVKM. The clonotype originates from a man aged 30-40 years who had recovered from COVID-19. The sample consisted of peripheral blood. This sequence joins TRBV28 and TRBJ2-6; 8 positions match TRBD1. The CDR3 region has the DNA TGTGCCAGCAGTCCTCTGGGACAGGACTCTGGGGCCAACGTCCTGACTTTC. It translates to CASSPLGQDSGANVLTF.